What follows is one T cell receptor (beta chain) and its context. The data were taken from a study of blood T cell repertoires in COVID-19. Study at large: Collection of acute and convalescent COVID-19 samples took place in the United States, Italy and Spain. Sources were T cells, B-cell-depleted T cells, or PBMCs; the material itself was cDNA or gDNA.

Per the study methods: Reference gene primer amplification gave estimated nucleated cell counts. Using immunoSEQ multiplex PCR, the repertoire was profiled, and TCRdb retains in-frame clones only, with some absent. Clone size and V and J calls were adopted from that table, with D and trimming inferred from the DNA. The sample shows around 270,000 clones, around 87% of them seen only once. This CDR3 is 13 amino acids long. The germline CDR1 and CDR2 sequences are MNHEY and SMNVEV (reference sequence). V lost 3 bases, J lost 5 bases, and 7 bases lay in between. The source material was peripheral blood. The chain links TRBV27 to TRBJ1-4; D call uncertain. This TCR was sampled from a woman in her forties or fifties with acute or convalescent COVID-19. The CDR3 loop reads CASSLYRNEKLFF. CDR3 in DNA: TGTGCCAGCAGTTTGTACAGAAATGAAAAACTGTTTTTT.